This T cell receptor beta chain was recovered during a study of T cell responses to AZD1222 COVID-19 vaccine. Germline CDR1 MNHEY, CDR2 SVGAGI. The V gene end was trimmed by 5 bases and the J gene end by 8 bases; junction bases not matched to a gene: 10. The CDR3 covers 15 residues. Clones were read by immunoSEQ multiplex PCR, and TCRdb kept only the in-frame ones, dropping some. The table includes 120,000 to 150,000 clones, around nine tenths detected once. Material: peripheral blood, obtained on day 0 of MenACWY control vaccination. This receptor was identified in an adult in good health. The gene calls are TRBV6-5 and TRBJ2-1, with TRBD2 matching 9 bases. For the CDR3, the DNA is TGTGCCAGCAGTACCCCGACTAGCGGCGGTTATGAGCAGTTCTTC. Translation gives CASSTPTSGGYEQFF.